The 32 T cell receptor beta chains given below trace back to one sample, sequenced in a study of blood T cell repertoires in COVID-19. Profiled with immunoSEQ multiplex PCR; TCRdb holds only in-frame clones, not every one. Of around 400,000 clones in the sample, approximately 91% are singletons; the top ten hold 0.86%. Material: PBMCs or T cells enriched from blood (not recorded which). The source is a woman aged 40 to 49 who had been exposed to COVID-19.

The chain carries TRBV7-2 and TRBJ2-5, with D possibly being TRBD2 (6 bases). The CDR3 runs to 13 residues. CDR1 is SGHTA and CDR2 is FQGNSA in the germline V gene. V shed 5 bases and J shed 4 bases, with 11 bases lying between them. CDR3 sequence (DNA): TGTGCCAGCAGCATGCGGAGGGGAGAGACCCAGTACTTC. Translation gives CASSMRRGETQYF.

The chain employs TRBV2 and TRBJ1-6; D might be TRBD1 (5 bases). Germline CDR1 and CDR2: SNHLY and FYNNEI. Between the trimmed V and J ends, which lost 4 bases and 5 bases, there was a span of 12 bases. This CDR3 is built from 15 residues. CDR3 sequence reads: CASSGQTPNNSPLHF. The CDR3 nucleotides are TGTGCCAGCAGTGGACAGACACCTAATAATTCACCCCTCCACTTT.

The rearrangement links TRBV12-3 or TRBV12-4 to TRBJ1-5, with D uncertain. CDR3 length equals 13 residues. Deletions cut 4 bases from V and 4 bases from J, with 8 bases between. This CDR3 reads CASSSGFNQPQHF. The CDR3 coding sequence is TGTGCCAGCAGTTCCGGGTTTAATCAGCCCCAGCATTTT.

In this sample, this clone turned up a few times. The gene calls are TRBV19 and TRBJ2-5, with D perhaps matching TRBD1 (6 bases). The CDR3 is made up of 14 amino acids. V lost 8 bases to trimming and J lost 2 bases, with 15 bases between them. Germline values: CDR1 LNHDA, CDR2 SQIVND (reference sequence). The CDR3 DNA follows: TGTGCCAGTCAGAACCTTGGACAGCAAGAGACCCAGTACTTC. It yields the protein CASQNLGQQETQYF.

The genes are TRBV5-6 and TRBJ1-1, with D uncertain. The V end lost 0 bases, the J end lost 4 bases, and 16 bases lay between the germline ends. The CDR3 loop spans 16 amino acids. Per germline, CDR1 SGHDT and CDR2 YYEEEE. This CDR3 is CASSLGVRRGPTEAFF. CDR3 nucleotide sequence: TGTGCCAGCAGCTTGGGGGTAAGGAGAGGGCCCACTGAAGCTTTCTTT.

The J gene is TRBJ1-2, the V gene TRBV19; the D gene is possibly TRBD1 (6 bases). The CDR3 is made up of 14 amino acids. Between the trimmed V and J ends, which lost 5 bases and 10 bases, there was a span of 20 bases. Per germline, CDR1 LNHDA and CDR2 SQIVND (reference sequence). The DNA for the CDR3 is TGTGCCAGTAGTTCCACGTCCACAGGACAGCTCTACACCTTC. Its translation: CASSSTSTGQLYTF. Supplemented by reference TRBV19 and TRBJ1-2, the full variable domain reads DGGITQSPKYLFRKEGQNVTLSCEQNLNHDAMYWYRQDPGQGLRLIYYSQIVNDFQKGDIAEGYSVSREKKESFPLTVTSAQKNPTAFYLCASSSTSTGQLYTFGSGTRLTVV.

This chain connects TRBV7-2 to TRBJ1-2; a weak D match, TRBD1 (6 bases). The V and J ends lost 5 bases and 4 bases respectively, with 17 bases between them. The germline CDR1 and CDR2 sequences are SGHTA and FQGNSA. There are 15 residues in the CDR3. The CDR3 is CASSPGTLRIYGYTF. The CDR3 nucleotides are TGTGCCAGCAGCCCCGGGACACTTCGAATCTATGGCTACACCTTC.

This chain links TRBV30 with TRBJ2-1; TRBD2 matches 14 bases. With 6 bases clipped from V and 9 bases from J, the junction kept 4 bases outside the gene matches. Germline assignment: CDR1 GTSNPN and CDR2 SVGIG (reference sequence). The length of the CDR3 is 13 residues. CDR3 amino acids: CACRTSGRTEQFF. CDR3 DNA: TGTGCCTGTCGGACTAGCGGGAGGACTGAGCAGTTCTTC.

The chain is built from TRBV7-9 and TRBJ1-2, with TRBD1 as a possible D gene (6 bases). The CDR3 runs to 12 residues. Germline assignment: CDR1 SEHNR and CDR2 FQNEAQ (reference sequence). V was cut by 5 bases and J by 7 bases, with 11 bases left in between. The CDR3 sequence: CASSQNRAGYTF. CDR3 nucleotides: TGTGCCAGCAGCCAAAACAGGGCTGGCTACACCTTC.

This sequence joins TRBV27 and TRBJ2-1; the match to TRBD1 covers 7 bases. Germline V lookup: CDR1 MNHEY, CDR2 SMNVEV (reference sequence). There are 16 residues in the CDR3. With 1 base clipped from V and 7 bases from J, the junction kept 10 bases outside the gene matches. The CDR3 here is CASSLYRAGGGNEQFF. The CDR3 nucleotides read TGTGCCAGCAGTTTATACAGGGCAGGGGGTGGGAATGAGCAGTTCTTC.

The chain couples TRBV5-4 to TRBJ2-1; the D gene is possibly TRBD1 (6 bases). With 1 base removed from V and 10 bases from J, the gap between germline ends came to 12 bases. CDR1 is SGHNT, CDR2 YYREEE, per germline (reference sequence). This CDR3 has 13 residues. The CDR3, as DNA: TGTGCCAGCAGCTTGCGGGACAAGAACGAGCAGTTCTTC. This sequence encodes CASSLRDKNEQFF.

The chain carries TRBV27 and TRBJ2-3, with 16 bases that match TRBD2. CDR1 and CDR2 from the germline V gene are MNHEY and SMNVEV (reference sequence). The CDR3 extends over 19 amino acids. V was pared by 5 bases and J by 0 bases, with 8 bases of the junction left unmatched. CDR3 amino acids: CASSPSGTSGRGSTDTQYF. For the CDR3, the DNA is TGTGCCAGCAGTCCATCCGGGACTAGCGGGAGGGGTAGCACAGATACGCAGTATTTT.

V gene TRBV30 combines with J gene TRBJ2-1; weak D call: TRBD2 (5 bases). Germline loops: CDR1 GTSNPN, CDR2 SVGIG (reference sequence). V was trimmed by 3 bases and J by 6 bases, leaving 6 bases between them. CDR3 length: 11 residues. The CDR3 protein is CAWRRVNEQFF. CDR3 coding DNA: TGTGCCTGGAGGAGGGTCAATGAGCAGTTCTTC.

CDR3 nucleotide sequence: TGTGCCAGCAGCTTAACTCCAGGGGGCGCTGAAGCTTTCTTT. This translates into CASSLTPGGAEAFF. The rearrangement uses TRBV11-2 and TRBJ1-1, with TRBD1 matching over 8 bases. The CDR3 spans 14 residues. Germline CDR1 reads SGHAT; CDR2 reads FQNNGV. V dropped 2 bases and J dropped 6; count of bases not matched to a gene: 5. The variable domain in full, completed from reference TRBV11-2 and TRBJ1-1, reads EAGVAQSPRYKIIEKRQSVAFWCNPISGHATLYWYQQILGQGPKLLIQFQNNGVVDDSQLPKDRFSAERLKGVDSTLKIQPAKLEDSAVYLCASSLTPGGAEAFFGQGTRLTVV.

The rearrangement uses TRBV19 and TRBJ1-1, with TRBD1 identical over 7 bases. With 8 bases clipped from V and 4 bases from J, the junction kept 16 bases outside the gene matches. Germline V CDR1 and CDR2: LNHDA, SQIVND (reference sequence). This CDR3 is built from 16 residues. The CDR3: CASRPRGRIAFTEAFF. CDR3 bases: TGTGCCAGTCGACCCAGGGGGAGGATTGCGTTCACTGAAGCTTTCTTT.

This chain links TRBV6-2 or TRBV6-3 with TRBJ2-1; 7 bases map to TRBD2. Germline V CDR1 and CDR2: MNHEY, SVGEGT. The J segment lost 3 bases and the V segment lost 4 bases, leaving 12 bases of the junction unmatched. The CDR3 sequence is 17 residues long. DNA of the CDR3: TGTGCCAGCAGTTGGGGGAGAAGGCGGGGGAGCTACAATGAGCAGTTCTTC. Translated: CASSWGRRRGSYNEQFF.

V is TRBV29-1 and J is TRBJ1-1; D gene uncertain. The V gene's germline CDR1 is SQVTM and CDR2 ANQGSEA. The CDR3 spans 13 residues. V lost 8 bases to trimming and J lost 0 bases, with 13 bases between them. The CDR3 region is CSLPGDLNTEAFF. The CDR3 DNA is TGCAGCCTGCCGGGAGATTTGAACACTGAAGCTTTCTTT.

The chain employs TRBV7-3 and TRBJ2-1; 7 bases map to TRBD2. From germline, CDR1 is SGHTA and CDR2 FQGTGA. The CDR3 covers 19 residues. The junction had 16 bases not matched to a gene; V was cut back by 5 bases and J by 0 bases. CDR3 bases: TGTGCCAGCAGCCCCCAGGGAGGGATTCCTAGCGGCTCCTACAATGAGCAGTTCTTC. Translation: CASSPQGGIPSGSYNEQFF.

This clone was counted once. The rearrangement joins TRBV19 to TRBJ2-1; 9 nucleotides agree with TRBD2. Germline V lookup: CDR1 LNHDA, CDR2 SQIVND (reference sequence). The CDR3 extends over 16 amino acids. The trim removed 0 bases at V and 7 bases at J, leaving 7 bases unmatched. CDR3 region: CASSIEFAGGLNEQFF. The CDR3 DNA reads TGTGCCAGTAGTATAGAATTCGCGGGGGGGCTGAATGAGCAGTTCTTC.

The gene calls are TRBV6-2 or TRBV6-3 and TRBJ1-6; 9 nucleotides match TRBD1. Germline loops: CDR1 MNHEY, CDR2 SVGEGT. The CDR3 extends over 19 amino acids. V dropped 3 bases and J dropped 5; count of bases not matched to a gene: 14. The CDR3 DNA sequence: TGTGCCAGCAGTTATCACCTCCGGGACAGGGCGGCCGATAATTCACCCCTCCACTTT. Translation gives CASSYHLRDRAADNSPLHF.

The V gene is TRBV19, the J gene TRBJ1-6; D is perhaps TRBD1 (5 bases). The V gene's germline CDR1 is LNHDA and CDR2 SQIVND (reference sequence). Trimming removed 6 bases at V and 6 bases at J, with 21 bases between. The CDR3 extends over 17 amino acids. For the CDR3, the DNA is TGTGCCAGTAGGCCCGGCGGGACCGACGCGGGTAATTCACCCCTCCACTTT. This codes for CASRPGGTDAGNSPLHF.

This clone has a single count. This chain connects TRBV7-3 to TRBJ2-5; D possibly corresponds to TRBD2 (5 bases). The CDR3 runs 17 residues. The germline V gene encodes CDR1 SGHTA and CDR2 FQGTGA. Trimming removed 0 bases from V and 7 bases from J, with 21 bases in between. The CDR3 region is CASSLTDETTSNGTQYF. The CDR3 DNA is TGTGCCAGCAGCTTAACGGACGAGACTACCTCGAATGGGACCCAGTACTTC.

V usage is TRBV6-5 and J usage is TRBJ2-7; no clear D gene. V lost 8 bases to trimming and J lost 0 bases, with 8 bases between them. Germline CDR1 MNHEY, CDR2 SVGAGI. This CDR3 spans 12 amino acids. The CDR3 nucleotides are TGTGCCAGCCAAAGGAGCTCCTACGAGCAGTACTTC. The encoded protein is CASQRSSYEQYF.

The chain recombines TRBV4-2 with TRBJ2-3; TRBD1 might be the D (6 bases). The CDR3 is 16 amino acids. The germline V gene has CDR1 LGHNA and CDR2 YNFKEQ. Trimming took off 5 bases at V and 6 bases at J, with 21 bases between the two ends. CDR3 nucleotides: TGTGCCAGCAGCTCCCGCTCCGGGACACCTCGGGATACGCAGTATTTT. This encodes CASSSRSGTPRDTQYF.

The chain joins TRBV7-2 to TRBJ2-2, with 7 bases aligning to TRBD2. This CDR3 spans 14 amino acids. Unmatched junction bases numbered 7, after V lost 8 bases and J lost 4 bases. Germline V gene lookup returns CDR1 SGHTA and CDR2 FQGNSA. The CDR3 DNA sequence: TGTGCCAGCCGAGGTAGCGGGCGCACCGGGGAGCTGTTTTTT. This encodes CASRGSGRTGELFF.

This clone was recorded a few times. The chain carries TRBV3-1 (or the pseudogene TRBV3-2) and TRBJ2-7; possibly TRBD2 for D (5 bases). The CDR3 length is 14 residues. Germline V CDR1 and CDR2: LGHDT, YNNKEL (reference sequence). Trimming left V 5 bases short and J 0 bases short, with 11 bases between. CDR3 in DNA: TGTGCCAGCAGCTACTCTCGGGGCTCCTACGAGCAGTACTTC. This codes for CASSYSRGSYEQYF.

This chain connects TRBV2 to TRBJ1-5; D uncertain. The CDR3 sequence is 14 residues long. V lost 7 bases, J lost 1 base, and 11 bases lay in between. Germline CDR1 reads SNHLY; CDR2 reads FYNNEI. CDR3 nucleotides: TGTGCCAGCAATACGGGAAGGAGCAATCAGCCCCAGCATTTT. It is translated as CASNTGRSNQPQHF.

The chain links TRBV7-3 to TRBJ1-3, with TRBD1 matching 9 bases. The germline CDR1 and CDR2 sequences are SGHTA and FQGTGA. The V segment lost 6 bases and the J segment 2 bases; nucleotides outside the gene matches: 8. The CDR3 loop spans 16 amino acids. The CDR3 region is CASSYSTGGPGNTIYF. The CDR3 coding sequence is TGTGCCAGCAGTTACTCTACAGGGGGCCCTGGAAACACCATATATTTT.

The V and J genes are TRBV5-1 and TRBJ2-7; 11 bases are a match to TRBD1. Germline V gene lookup returns CDR1 SGHRS and CDR2 YFSETQ. This CDR3 spans 16 amino acids. V lost 6 bases, J lost 0 bases, and 8 bases stayed unmatched. This CDR3 reads CASTKGQGATSYEQYF. The CDR3 bases are TGCGCCAGCACCAAAGGACAGGGGGCGACCTCCTACGAGCAGTACTTC.

V usage is TRBV5-5 and J usage is TRBJ1-5; D may be TRBD1 (6 bases). The CDR3 contains 13 residues. V lost 0 bases, J lost 7 bases, and 8 bases lay in between. Per the germline V gene, CDR1 is SGHKS and CDR2 is YYEKEE (reference sequence). The CDR3 sequence: CASSLGTAQPQHF. The CDR3 coding sequence is TGTGCCAGCAGCTTGGGGACAGCCCAGCCCCAGCATTTT.

Remarks on this clone: Distinct nucleotide sequences in the sample also encode this CDR3. The rearrangement joins TRBV5-1 to TRBJ1-2; the match to TRBD1 covers 7 bases. Germline V gene lookup returns CDR1 SGHRS and CDR2 YFSETQ. The CDR3 is 14 amino acids. V lost 0 bases, J lost 1 base, and 0 bases stayed unmatched. This CDR3 is CASSLGQGNYGYTF. In DNA, the CDR3 is TGCGCCAGCAGCTTGGGACAGGGTAACTATGGCTACACCTTC.

Written as DNA, the CDR3 is TGTGCCAGCAGCTTGGCCTCGACTCTTGCACCCGGGGAGCTGTTTTTT. It yields the protein CASSLASTLAPGELFF. The chain employs TRBV5-6 and TRBJ2-2; no definite D call. Germline CDR1 and CDR2: SGHDT and YYEEEE. The CDR3 is 16 amino acids. Trimming took off 0 bases at V and 6 bases at J, with 15 bases between the two ends. The full variable domain, its missing parts supplied by reference TRBV5-6 and TRBJ2-2, is DAGVTQSPTHLIKTRGQQVTLRCSPKSGHDTVSWYQQALGQGPQFIFQYYEEEERQRGNFPDRFSGHQFPNYSSELNVNALLLGDSALYLCASSLASTLAPGELFFGEGSRLTVL.